This TCR beta chain was profiled in a study of vaccination and CD4 T cells after COVID-19. Overall study: In culture, cells were exposed to overlapping spike peptides from SARS-CoV-2, HCoV-NL63, HCoV-OC43 and HCoV-229E. Study-level findings and limits: Convalescent patients showed a median 86.3% of reactive clones that were seen only post-vaccination.

The treatment is: roughly ten-day PBMC culture with coronavirus spike peptide pools or control peptides (ViraFEST assay). About this clonotype itself: The antigen remains undetermined.

The assay that was used to sequence DNA from cultured CD4+ T cells was the Oncomine TCR Beta short-read assay. The source of extracted genomic DNA was cultured CD4+ T cells. Each CDR3 protein is one row after TCRdb ran MiXCR on the PCR reads. The data contain roughly 11,000 distinct CDR3 sequences, around 50% of them singletons. Germline CDR1 SGHNT, CDR2 YENEEA. The CDR3 totals 13 residues. V shed 0 bases and J shed 11 bases, with 13 bases lying between them. The clonotype comes from a human donor who had recovered from COVID-19. Sequenced input: CD4+ T cells from blood, cultured in vitro. The rearrangement links TRBV11-3 to TRBJ1-1, with TRBD1 as a possible D gene (5 bases). Here the CDR3 DNA reads TGTGCCAGCAGCTTAGATCGGGACGCAGCGGCTTTCTTT. Translating gives CASSLDRDAAAFF.